This T cell receptor beta chain originates from a study of blood T cell repertoires in COVID-19. Data came from immunoSEQ multiplex PCR; TCRdb stores just in-frame clones and leaves some out. Of 400,000 to 500,000 clones detected, about 88% appear once; the ten largest clones hold 1.4%. With 7 bases clipped from V and 4 bases from J, the junction kept 7 bases outside the gene matches. Germline CDR1 SNHLY, CDR2 FYNNEI. The CDR3 has 15 residues. Sequencing used PBMCs or T cells enriched from blood (not recorded which). This chain joins TRBV2 and TRBJ2-5; 12 bases match TRBD2. This receptor was obtained from a woman aged 18-29 years who had been exposed to COVID-19. CDR3 sequence: CASNILAGGGETQYF. The CDR3, as DNA: TGTGCCAGCAACATCCTAGCGGGAGGGGGAGAGACCCAGTACTTC.